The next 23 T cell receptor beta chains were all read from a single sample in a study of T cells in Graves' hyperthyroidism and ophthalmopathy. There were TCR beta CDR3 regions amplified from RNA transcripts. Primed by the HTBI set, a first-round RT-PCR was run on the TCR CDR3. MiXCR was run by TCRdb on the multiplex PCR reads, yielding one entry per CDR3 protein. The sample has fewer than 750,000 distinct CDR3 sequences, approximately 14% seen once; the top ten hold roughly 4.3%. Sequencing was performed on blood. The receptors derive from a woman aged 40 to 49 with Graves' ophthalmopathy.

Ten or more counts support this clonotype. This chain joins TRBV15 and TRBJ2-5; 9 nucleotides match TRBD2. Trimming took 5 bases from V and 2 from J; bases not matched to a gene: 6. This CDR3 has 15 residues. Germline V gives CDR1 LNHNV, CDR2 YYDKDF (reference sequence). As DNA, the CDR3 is TGTGCCACCAGCCGGGCTAGCGGGATTCAAGAGACCCAGTACTTC. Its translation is CATSRASGIQETQYF.

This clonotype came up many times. The CDR3 nucleotides read TGCAGTGCTAGAGACCCAGTAGGGGACAGGGGGCAGTGGGAGACCCAGTACTTC. It is translated as CSARDPVGDRGQWETQYF. This rearrangement joins TRBV20-1 to TRBJ2-5, with 12 bases identical to TRBD1. Per germline, CDR1 DFQATT and CDR2 SNEGSKA (reference sequence). V shed 0 bases, J shed 5 bases, and the junction held 13 bases outside the gene matches. This CDR3 contains 18 residues.

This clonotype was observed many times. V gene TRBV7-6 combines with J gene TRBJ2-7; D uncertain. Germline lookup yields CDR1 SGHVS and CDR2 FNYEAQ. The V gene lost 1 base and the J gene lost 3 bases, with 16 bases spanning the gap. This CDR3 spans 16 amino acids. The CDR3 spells CASSLGIFADVYEQYF. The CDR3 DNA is TGTGCCAGCAGCTTAGGGATTTTCGCAGACGTCTACGAGCAGTACTTC.

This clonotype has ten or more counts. CDR3 DNA sequence: TGTGCCAGCTCACCACTACAAGAGAATGAAGCTTTCTTT. Residues: CASSPLQENEAFF. The chain combines TRBV18 with TRBJ1-1, with D hard to call. V shed 1 base and J shed 7 bases, with 10 bases lying between them. The CDR3 extends over 13 amino acids. CDR1 is KGHSH, CDR2 LQKENI, per germline.

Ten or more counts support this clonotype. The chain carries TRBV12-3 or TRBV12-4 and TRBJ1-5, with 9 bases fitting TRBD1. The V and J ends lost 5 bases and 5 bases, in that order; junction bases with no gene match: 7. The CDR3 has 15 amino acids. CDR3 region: CASSDTGGPYQPQHF. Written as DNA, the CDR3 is TGTGCCAGCAGTGACACAGGGGGCCCCTATCAGCCCCAGCATTTT.

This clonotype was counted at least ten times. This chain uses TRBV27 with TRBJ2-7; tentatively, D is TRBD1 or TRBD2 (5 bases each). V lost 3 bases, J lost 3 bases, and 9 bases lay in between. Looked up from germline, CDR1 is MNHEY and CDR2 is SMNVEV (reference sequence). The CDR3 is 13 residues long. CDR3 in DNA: TGTGCCAGCAGTTTGGGGACCCTCTACGAGCAGTACTTC. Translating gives CASSLGTLYEQYF.

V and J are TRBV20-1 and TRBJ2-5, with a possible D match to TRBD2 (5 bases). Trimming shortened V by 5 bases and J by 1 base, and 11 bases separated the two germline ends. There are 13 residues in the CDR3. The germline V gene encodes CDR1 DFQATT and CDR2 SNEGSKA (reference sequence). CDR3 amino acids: CSAPRDFQETQYF. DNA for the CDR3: TGCAGTGCTCCACGGGATTTCCAAGAGACCCAGTACTTC.

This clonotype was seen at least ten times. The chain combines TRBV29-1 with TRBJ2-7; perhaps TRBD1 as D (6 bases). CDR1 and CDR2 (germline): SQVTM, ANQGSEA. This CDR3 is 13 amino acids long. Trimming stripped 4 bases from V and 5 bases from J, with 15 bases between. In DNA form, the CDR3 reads TGCAGCGTTGGGTTGACAGGAAGACACGAGCAGTACTTC. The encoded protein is CSVGLTGRHEQYF.

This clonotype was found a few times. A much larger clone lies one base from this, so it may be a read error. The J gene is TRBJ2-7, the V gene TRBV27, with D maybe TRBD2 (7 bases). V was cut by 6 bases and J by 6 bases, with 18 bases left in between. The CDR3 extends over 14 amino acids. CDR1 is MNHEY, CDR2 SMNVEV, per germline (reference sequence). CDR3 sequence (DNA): TGTGCCAGCAGGCAGTGGGGGGGCCGAAGCGAGCAGTACTTC. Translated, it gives CASRQWGGRSEQYF.

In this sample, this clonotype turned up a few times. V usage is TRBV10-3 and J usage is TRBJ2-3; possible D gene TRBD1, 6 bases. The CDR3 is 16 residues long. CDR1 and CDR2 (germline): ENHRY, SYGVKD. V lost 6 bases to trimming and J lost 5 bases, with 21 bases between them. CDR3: CAISSLTGDLGDTQYF. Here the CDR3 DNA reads TGTGCCATCAGCAGTCTGACAGGAGACCTGGGAGATACGCAGTATTTT.

DNA of the CDR3: TGTGCCAGCAGTCTAGCGGGAGGGTTGAGCGAGCAGTACTTC. This encodes CASSLAGGLSEQYF. The chain joins TRBV6-1 to TRBJ2-7; 12 nucleotides align to TRBD2. CDR1 is MNHNS, CDR2 SASEGT, per germline. V lost 5 bases to trimming and J lost 6 bases; unmatched junction nucleotides: 5. The CDR3 extends over 14 amino acids.

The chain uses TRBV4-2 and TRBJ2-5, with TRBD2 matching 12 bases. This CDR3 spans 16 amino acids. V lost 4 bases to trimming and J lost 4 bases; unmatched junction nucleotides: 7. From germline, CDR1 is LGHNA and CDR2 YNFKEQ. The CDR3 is CASSPTSGRLPETQYF. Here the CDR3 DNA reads TGTGCCAGCAGCCCCACTAGCGGGAGGCTCCCAGAGACCCAGTACTTC.

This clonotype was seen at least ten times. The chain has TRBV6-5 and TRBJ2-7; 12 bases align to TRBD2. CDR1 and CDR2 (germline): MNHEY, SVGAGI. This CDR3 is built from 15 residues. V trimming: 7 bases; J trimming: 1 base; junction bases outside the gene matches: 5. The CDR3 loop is CASTLTSGSSYEQYF. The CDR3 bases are TGTGCCAGCACTTTGACTAGCGGGAGTTCCTACGAGCAGTACTTC.

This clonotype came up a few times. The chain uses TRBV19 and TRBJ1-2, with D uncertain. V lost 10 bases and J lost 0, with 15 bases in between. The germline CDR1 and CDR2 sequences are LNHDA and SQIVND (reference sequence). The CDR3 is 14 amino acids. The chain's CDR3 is CATRHQESNYGYTF. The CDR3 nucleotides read TGTGCCACCCGTCACCAGGAGTCTAACTATGGCTACACCTTC.

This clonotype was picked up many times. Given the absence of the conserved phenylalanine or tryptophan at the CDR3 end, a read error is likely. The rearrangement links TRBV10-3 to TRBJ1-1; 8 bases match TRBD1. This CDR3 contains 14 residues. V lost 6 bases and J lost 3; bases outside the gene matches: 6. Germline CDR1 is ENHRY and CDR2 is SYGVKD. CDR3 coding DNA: TGTGCCATCAGGACAGGGGAGCATGACACTGAAGCTTTCCTT. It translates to CAIRTGEHDTEAFL.

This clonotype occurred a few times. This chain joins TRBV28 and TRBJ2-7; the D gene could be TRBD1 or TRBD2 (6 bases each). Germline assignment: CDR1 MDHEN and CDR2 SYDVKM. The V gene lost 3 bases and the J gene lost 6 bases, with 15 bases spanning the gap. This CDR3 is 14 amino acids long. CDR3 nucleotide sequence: TGTGCCAGCAGTTTTGATCTTCCGGGGGCCGAGCAGTACTTC. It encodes CASSFDLPGAEQYF.

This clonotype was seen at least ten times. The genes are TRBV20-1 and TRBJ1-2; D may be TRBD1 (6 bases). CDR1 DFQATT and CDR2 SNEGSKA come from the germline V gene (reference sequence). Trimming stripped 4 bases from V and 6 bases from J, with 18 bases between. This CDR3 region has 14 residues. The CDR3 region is CSATLRHRGDGYTF. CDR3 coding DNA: TGCAGTGCTACCCTGAGACATAGGGGGGATGGCTACACCTTC.

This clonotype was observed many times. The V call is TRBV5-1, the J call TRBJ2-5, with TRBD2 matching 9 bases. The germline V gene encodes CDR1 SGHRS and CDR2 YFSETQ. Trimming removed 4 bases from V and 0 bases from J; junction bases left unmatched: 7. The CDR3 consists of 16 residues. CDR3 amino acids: CASSPGLAPYQETQYF. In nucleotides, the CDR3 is TGCGCCAGCAGCCCTGGACTAGCGCCGTACCAAGAGACCCAGTACTTC.

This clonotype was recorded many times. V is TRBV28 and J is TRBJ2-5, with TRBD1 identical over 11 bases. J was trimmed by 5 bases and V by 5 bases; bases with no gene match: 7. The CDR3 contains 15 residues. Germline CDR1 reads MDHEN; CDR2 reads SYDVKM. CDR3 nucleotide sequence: TGTGCCAGCAGTCTTCGGACAGGGGGCCGGGAGACCCAGTACTTC. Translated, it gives CASSLRTGGRETQYF.

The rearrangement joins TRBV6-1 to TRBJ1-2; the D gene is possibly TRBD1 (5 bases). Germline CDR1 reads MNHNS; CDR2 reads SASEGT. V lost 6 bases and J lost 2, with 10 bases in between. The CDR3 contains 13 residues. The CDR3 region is CASRGDGNYGYTF. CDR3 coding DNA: TGTGCCAGCAGGGGGGACGGCAACTATGGCTACACCTTC.

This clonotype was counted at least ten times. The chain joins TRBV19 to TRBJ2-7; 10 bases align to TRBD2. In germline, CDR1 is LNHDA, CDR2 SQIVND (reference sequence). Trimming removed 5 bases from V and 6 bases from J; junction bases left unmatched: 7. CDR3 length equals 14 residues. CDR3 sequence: CASSPGLAMGEQYF. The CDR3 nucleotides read TGTGCCAGTAGTCCGGGACTAGCGATGGGCGAGCAGTACTTC.

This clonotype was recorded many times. For the CDR3, the DNA is TGTGCCAGCAGTTTAGATGGGGGCCAATATGGCTACACCTTC. Translated, it gives CASSLDGGQYGYTF. The gene calls are TRBV12-3 or TRBV12-4 and TRBJ1-2; D possibly corresponds to TRBD1 (6 bases). Trimming left V 1 base short and J 5 bases short, with 11 bases between. CDR3 length: 14 residues.

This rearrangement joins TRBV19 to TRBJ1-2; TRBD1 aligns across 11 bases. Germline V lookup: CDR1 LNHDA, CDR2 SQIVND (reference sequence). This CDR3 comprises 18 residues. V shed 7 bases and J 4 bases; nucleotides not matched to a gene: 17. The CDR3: CASTPNPGTGGLFYGYTF. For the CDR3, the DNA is TGTGCCAGTACACCCAACCCCGGGACAGGGGGGCTTTTCTATGGCTACACCTTC.